The 11 T cell receptor beta chains below come from one sample, sequenced in a study of cytomegalovirus exposure and HLA in healthy donors. The PCR employed 60 Vbeta primers together with 13 Jbeta primers. Sequenced by immunoSEQ multiplex PCR; TCRdb stores in-frame clones only, minus some. The sample has about 140,000 clones, about three quarters seen once; the top ten hold roughly 1.3%. Sequencing was carried out using PBMCs. The receptors come from a male donor in good health and CMV-seropositive.

V gene TRBV14 combines with J gene TRBJ1-1; D possibly corresponds to TRBD1 (5 bases). Germline lookup yields CDR1 SGHDN and CDR2 FVKESK. V lost 1 base, J lost 11 bases, and 20 bases lay in between. The CDR3 extends over 15 amino acids. This CDR3 reads CASSQGSIIGGVAFF. Here the CDR3 DNA reads TGTGCCAGCAGCCAAGGAAGTATTATTGGGGGGGTCGCTTTCTTT.

This clone has only one observation. The chain employs TRBV9 and TRBJ2-7; weak D call: TRBD2 (7 bases). Trimming took 4 bases from V and 5 from J, leaving 19 bases between them. Looked up from germline, CDR1 is SGDLS and CDR2 is YYNGEE. The length of the CDR3 is 15 residues. The CDR3 protein is CASSPTGGPRDEQYF. The CDR3 nucleotides are TGTGCCAGCAGCCCGACCGGGGGGCCCAGGGACGAGCAGTACTTC.

V and J are TRBV10-3 and TRBJ1-5; TRBD1 might be the D (5 bases). CDR1 ENHRY and CDR2 SYGVKD come from the germline V gene. The CDR3 loop spans 14 amino acids. With 6 bases removed from V and 5 bases from J, the gap between germline ends came to 14 bases. The CDR3 is CAISPADKYQPQHF. The CDR3 DNA follows: TGTGCCATCAGCCCCGCGGACAAGTATCAGCCCCAGCATTTT.

This chain joins TRBV2 and TRBJ1-2; a possible D gene is TRBD1 (5 bases). This CDR3 spans 14 amino acids. With 8 bases removed from V and 6 bases from J, the gap between germline ends came to 19 bases. Germline V CDR1 and CDR2: SNHLY, FYNNEI. The CDR3 bases are TGTGCCAGCGGGGGACTTCAATTAACCCATGGCTACACCTTC. Amino acid sequence: CASGGLQLTHGYTF.

This clone occurred a few times. The chain carries TRBV12-5 and TRBJ2-3; 10 positions match TRBD2. This CDR3 contains 17 residues. Germline-derived CDR1 and CDR2 are LGHNT and FRNRAP. The ends lost 5 bases at V and 2 bases at J; junction bases unmatched: 10. The CDR3 DNA is TGTGCTAGTGGTCCGAACCTAGCGGGGGCCCTCACAGATACGCAGTATTTT. Residues: CASGPNLAGALTDTQYF.

V usage is TRBV4-1 and J usage is TRBJ1-3, with D unresolved. The CDR3 covers 16 residues. V was cut by 4 bases and J by 2 bases, with 15 bases left in between. The germline V gene encodes CDR1 MGHRA and CDR2 YSYEKL. CDR3 nucleotides: TGCGCCAGCAGCCTCGAGGCTATGTATACTGGAAACACCATATATTTT. Its translation: CASSLEAMYTGNTIYF.

This chain uses TRBV6-1 with TRBJ1-1, with D uncertain. Germline lookup yields CDR1 MNHNS and CDR2 SASEGT. The CDR3 has 14 residues. V lost 6 bases and J 0 bases, leaving 11 bases between the germline ends. The CDR3 loop is CASRRSAVNTEAFF. For the CDR3, the DNA is TGTGCCAGCAGACGGTCCGCGGTGAACACTGAAGCTTTCTTT.

V usage is TRBV9 and J usage is TRBJ2-3; TRBD1 matches 12 bases. The CDR3 totals 16 residues. Trimming took 3 bases from V and 0 from J; bases not matched to a gene: 2. CDR1 and CDR2 from the germline V gene are SGDLS and YYNGEE. The CDR3 bases are TGTGCCAGCAGCGGGGACAGGGGGCTTAGCACAGATACGCAGTATTTT. It codes for CASSGDRGLSTDTQYF. Filled out from reference TRBV9 and TRBJ2-3, the complete variable domain reads DSGVTQTPKHLITATGQRVTLRCSPRSGDLSVYWYQQSLDQGLQFLIQYYNGEERAKGNILERFSAQQFPDLHSELNLSSLELGDSALYFCASSGDRGLSTDTQYFGPGTRLTVL.

This chain uses TRBV6-5 with TRBJ1-1; 8 nucleotides match TRBD1. Germline CDR1 reads MNHEY; CDR2 reads SVGAGI. There are 16 residues in the CDR3. The junction had 7 bases not matched to a gene; V was cut back by 2 bases and J by 2 bases. The CDR3 DNA sequence: TGTGCCAGCAGTTACATTGGAGCAGGGGGCAACACTGAAGCTTTCTTT. This encodes CASSYIGAGGNTEAFF.

This chain connects TRBV18 to TRBJ2-7, with 7 bases identical to TRBD1. This CDR3 has 15 residues. Trimming removed 3 bases from V and 0 bases from J; junction bases left unmatched: 5. Germline loops: CDR1 KGHSH, CDR2 LQKENI. CDR3 region: CASSPQGDSSYEQYF. CDR3 DNA: TGTGCCAGCTCACCCCAGGGGGATAGCTCCTACGAGCAGTACTTC.

The chain combines TRBV19 with TRBJ2-3; 8 nucleotides agree with TRBD1. The CDR3 loop spans 15 amino acids. Germline lookup yields CDR1 LNHDA and CDR2 SQIVND (reference sequence). The junction had 15 bases not matched to a gene; V was cut back by 11 bases and J by 5 bases. The CDR3 DNA follows: TGTGCCTGGGTATCGGGCAGGGGGCTGGTAGATACGCAGTATTTT. Amino acid sequence: CAWVSGRGLVDTQYF.